This entry describes one T cell receptor beta chain. What it binds is unknown. This entry comes from a study of cytomegalovirus exposure and HLA in healthy donors. Study as a whole: About 200 million T cells yielded about 120 million unique TCR beta sequences, as an earlier analysis found.

PCR involved 60 Vbeta and 13 Jbeta primers. Sequencing was performed with immunoSEQ multiplex PCR; in TCRdb, only in-frame clones are kept and a portion is missing. The sample records about 130,000 clones, roughly 80% being singletons. Germline V lookup: CDR1 SGHRS, CDR2 YFSETQ. This CDR3 spans 15 amino acids. The trim removed 5 bases at V and 0 bases at J, leaving 8 bases unmatched. General observations from the study: The study recorded 150 to 200 TCR beta chains that were cytomegalovirus-associated. TCR beta sequences reportedly predicted most subjects' HLA-A and HLA-B alleles accurately. Among CMV-associated TCR beta chains, most appeared HLA-restricted in a later analysis.

This receptor was obtained from a female donor in good health and CMV-seronegative. The V and J genes are TRBV5-1 and TRBJ2-7; TRBD1 agrees at 7 bases. Specimen: PBMCs. CDR3 sequence reads: CASRLGQQSSYEQYF. The CDR3 DNA reads TGCGCCAGCAGACTGGGACAGCAGAGCTCCTACGAGCAGTACTTC.